The TCR beta chain under discussion was sequenced for a study of T cell changes during pregnancy in multiple sclerosis. There are 14 residues in the CDR3. Per germline, CDR1 SNHLY and CDR2 FYNNEI. Between the trimmed V and J ends, which lost 4 bases and 5 bases, there was a span of 14 bases. Profiling relied on immunoSEQ multiplex PCR, and the TCRdb table lists in-frame clones only, not all of them. The data show about 100,000 clones, 90% to 95% seen once. The chain employs TRBV2 and TRBJ2-5, with D perhaps matching TRBD2 (6 bases). This receptor was identified in a female donor with multiple sclerosis, enrolled in a pregnancy study. Sequenced here: peripheral blood, sampled in the second trimester of pregnancy. CDR3 region: CASSVRLGGETQYF. The CDR3 nucleotides read TGTGCCAGCAGTGTGAGACTAGGAGGGGAGACCCAGTACTTC.